What follows are 3 T cell receptor beta chains derived from one specimen sequenced in a study of CD8 T cells in Susac syndrome. The authors reverse transcribed roughly 0.5 to 1 ug RNA with random hexamers. In TCRdb, the immunoSEQ multiplex PCR reads were re-called with MiXCR into one record per CDR3 protein. The sample consists of under 200,000 distinct CDR3 sequences, under 95% of them appearing once. Specimen: CD4+ T cells from PBMCs. The receptor set was obtained from a human donor in good health.

The chain uses TRBV4-3 and TRBJ2-7, with 8 positions matching TRBD1. V lost 0 bases and J lost 0; bases outside the gene matches: 7. This CDR3 is built from 17 residues. From germline, CDR1 is LGHNA and CDR2 YSLEER. In nucleotides, the CDR3 is TGCGCCAGCAGCCAAGAAACGACAGGGGCCACCTCCTACGAGCAGTACTTC. As protein: CASSQETTGATSYEQYF.

This clonotype has only one observation. V usage is TRBV7-2 and J usage is TRBJ1-5, with D unclear. The V gene's germline CDR1 is SGHTA and CDR2 FQGNSA. With 3 bases removed from V and 5 bases from J, the gap between germline ends came to 8 bases. The CDR3 spans 13 residues. CDR3 in DNA: TGTGCCAGCAGCTTCGGCAGATATCAGCCCCAGCATTTT. It specifies CASSFGRYQPQHF.

This clonotype occurred once. V and J are TRBV29-1 and TRBJ2-7, with 7 bases fitting TRBD1. CDR3 length: 13 residues. The V gene end was trimmed by 1 base and the J gene end by 6 bases; junction bases not matched to a gene: 6. Germline CDR1 is SQVTM and CDR2 is ANQGSEA. The CDR3 spells CSVEATGFGEQYF. CDR3 bases: TGCAGCGTTGAAGCGACAGGGTTCGGCGAGCAGTACTTC.